These 21 T cell receptor beta chains were sequenced from one sample in a study of T cell changes during pregnancy in multiple sclerosis. The data were produced by immunoSEQ multiplex PCR, yet TCRdb's version contains in-frame clones alone and is incomplete. Altogether 65,000 to 85,000 clones are present, over 90% being singletons, with the ten largest covering under 0.3%. The sequencing here drew on CD4+ T cells from peripheral blood mononuclear cells, taken after pregnancy. These receptors were obtained from a female donor with multiple sclerosis, enrolled in a pregnancy study.

The CDR3 spells CASSLWGGVGAETQYF. The CDR3 DNA reads as TGTGCCAGCAGTTTATGGGGAGGGGTTGGGGCAGAGACCCAGTACTTC. This chain links TRBV27 with TRBJ2-5; 7 bases align to TRBD2. Germline lookup yields CDR1 MNHEY and CDR2 SMNVEV (reference sequence). V trimming: 1 base; J trimming: 4 bases; junction bases outside the gene matches: 9. This CDR3 is built from 16 residues.

This clone was recorded only once. Other DNA sequences from this sample encode an identical CDR3 as well. The gene calls are TRBV9 and TRBJ2-5; 11 bases agree with TRBD2. After removal of 0 bases from V and 4 bases from J, the junction contained 2 bases not matched to a gene. CDR1 and CDR2 (germline): SGDLS, YYNGEE. There are 15 residues in the CDR3. CDR3 coding DNA: TGTGCCAGCAGCGTAGGGCTAGCGGGGGGAGAGACCCAGTACTTC. Translated, it gives CASSVGLAGGETQYF.

This chain connects TRBV4-1 to TRBJ2-6; TRBD2 agrees at 12 bases. V gave up 1 base and J gave up 4 bases; unmatched junction bases: 11. The V gene's germline CDR1 is MGHRA and CDR2 YSYEKL. The length of the CDR3 is 20 residues. The CDR3 coding sequence is TGCGCCAGCAGCCAAGTCCCTAGCGGGGGGGCGGGGGCCGGGGCCAACGTCCTGACTTTC. Its protein product is CASSQVPSGGAGAGANVLTF.

CDR3 DNA: TGTGCCAGCAGCTCCCGGGGACTCGGGGAGTGGACCCAGTACTTC. It specifies CASSSRGLGEWTQYF. The V call is TRBV7-6, the J call TRBJ2-5, with D possibly TRBD2 on 6 matching bases. Germline CDR1 reads SGHVS; CDR2 reads FNYEAQ. V was shortened by 4 bases and J by 7 bases, with 19 bases between the two germline ends. The CDR3 totals 15 residues.

The chain has TRBV28 and TRBJ1-1; TRBD1 aligns across 7 bases. Germline loops: CDR1 MDHEN, CDR2 SYDVKM. V shed 6 bases and J 5 bases; nucleotides not matched to a gene: 6. This CDR3 comprises 13 residues. The CDR3: CASRQGNPTEAFF. The CDR3 nucleotides read TGTGCCAGCAGACAGGGGAATCCGACTGAAGCTTTCTTT.

The V and J genes are TRBV19 and TRBJ1-1, with TRBD1 as a possible D gene (6 bases). V was pared by 3 bases and J by 5 bases, with 10 bases between. CDR1 and CDR2 (germline): LNHDA, SQIVND (reference sequence). The CDR3 is 13 amino acids. The chain's CDR3 is CASSMRGRTEAFF. The CDR3 DNA is TGTGCCAGTAGTATGCGGGGGCGGACTGAAGCTTTCTTT. Using reference TRBV19 and TRBJ1-1 for the parts outside the CDR3, the full variable domain is DGGITQSPKYLFRKEGQNVTLSCEQNLNHDAMYWYRQDPGQGLRLIYYSQIVNDFQKGDIAEGYSVSREKKESFPLTVTSAQKNPTAFYLCASSMRGRTEAFFGQGTRLTVV.

The rearrangement joins TRBV7-8 to TRBJ1-5, with 7 bases that match TRBD1. V lost 5 bases to trimming and J lost 6 bases; unmatched junction nucleotides: 19. CDR3 length: 18 amino acids. Looked up from germline, CDR1 is SGHVS and CDR2 is FQNEAQ. The DNA for the CDR3 is TGTGCCAGCAGCCGGAGAGGGTGGGACAGCCCGAACCCTCAGCCCCAGCATTTT. Protein: CASSRRGWDSPNPQPQHF.

A note on this clone: Distinct nucleotide sequences in the sample also encode this CDR3. The chain recombines TRBV5-1 with TRBJ2-5; D unresolved. CDR1 is SGHRS and CDR2 is YFSETQ in the germline V gene. With 4 bases removed from V and 1 base from J, the gap between germline ends came to 8 bases. The CDR3 has 13 amino acids. The CDR3 DNA follows: TGCGCCAGCAGCCGACAAGTCCAAGAGACCCAGTACTTC. Translation gives CASSRQVQETQYF.

V gene TRBV19 combines with J gene TRBJ2-1, with a tentative D call TRBD2 (5 bases). Germline assignment: CDR1 LNHDA and CDR2 SQIVND (reference sequence). Trimming removed 9 bases from V and 3 bases from J, with 15 bases in between. CDR3 length: 14 amino acids. For the CDR3, the DNA is TGTGCCAGCCAACCAGCGGCTGTCTACAATGAGCAGTTCTTC. Its protein is CASQPAAVYNEQFF.

The V and J genes are TRBV19 and TRBJ1-2, with TRBD1 matching over 7 bases. The junction had 3 bases not matched to a gene; V was cut back by 8 bases and J by 3 bases. There are 12 residues in the CDR3. CDR1 is LNHDA, CDR2 SQIVND, per germline (reference sequence). The CDR3 spells CASEGAHYGYTF. The CDR3 DNA reads as TGTGCCAGTGAGGGGGCCCACTATGGCTACACCTTC.

The V gene is TRBV10-3, the J gene TRBJ2-7; TRBD1 agrees at 9 bases. Germline V gene sequence: CDR1 ENHRY, CDR2 SYGVKD. The CDR3 covers 14 residues. V gave up 2 bases and J gave up 5 bases; unmatched junction bases: 4. The CDR3 sequence: CAISERWTGDEQYF. CDR3 DNA sequence: TGTGCCATCAGTGAGCGTTGGACAGGGGACGAGCAGTACTTC.

This clone was seen a single time. The rearrangement uses TRBV5-5 and TRBJ1-4; D may be TRBD1 (5 bases). V was cut by 4 bases and J by 3 bases, with 16 bases left in between. Germline-derived CDR1 and CDR2 are SGHKS and YYEKEE (reference sequence). This CDR3 has 16 amino acids. The CDR3 DNA reads as TGTGCCAGCAGCCCCGGGGGGGTTCGGGCTAATGAAAAACTGTTTTTT. Its protein product is CASSPGGVRANEKLFF.

This rearrangement joins TRBV6-1 to TRBJ1-1, with 9 bases that match TRBD1. The CDR3 has 19 residues. The ends lost 0 bases at V and 4 bases at J; junction bases unmatched: 15. Per germline, CDR1 MNHNS and CDR2 SASEGT. CDR3 nucleotide sequence: TGTGCCAGCAGTGAAGCGCTAGGGACAGGGATCTTACTTAGCACTGAAGCTTTCTTT. Its protein product is CASSEALGTGILLSTEAFF.

This clone was counted only a few times. Within the sample, other DNA sequences also encode this same CDR3. The chain carries TRBV11-2 and TRBJ2-1; TRBD2 matches 14 bases. V trimming: 5 bases; J trimming: 10 bases; junction bases outside the gene matches: 4. Looked up from germline, CDR1 is SGHAT and CDR2 is FQNNGV. The CDR3 length is 14 residues. As DNA, the CDR3 is TGTGCCAGCAGCAGGGGACTAGCGGGGGAGGAGCAGTTCTTC. Amino acids: CASSRGLAGEEQFF.

The chain carries TRBV4-1 and TRBJ2-1, with 8 positions matching TRBD2. The germline gives CDR1 MGHRA, CDR2 YSYEKL. CDR3 length: 15 residues. V shed 1 base, J shed 8 bases, and the junction held 7 bases outside the gene matches. The CDR3 bases are TGCGCCAGCAGCCAAGGTCCGGGAGGGAACGATGAGCAGTTCTTC. This codes for CASSQGPGGNDEQFF.

The J gene is TRBJ2-4, the V gene TRBV4-1; a possible D gene is TRBD1 (5 bases). CDR3 length: 15 amino acids. Germline V gene data show CDR1 as MGHRA and CDR2 as YSYEKL. V dropped 0 bases and J dropped 3 bases, with 9 bases sitting between them. CDR3 loop: CASSQELGVKNIQYF. CDR3 DNA sequence: TGCGCCAGCAGCCAAGAATTAGGGGTCAAAAACATTCAGTACTTC.

This clone was seen just once. V usage is TRBV7-8 and J usage is TRBJ2-7; D is unresolved. The V end lost 5 bases, the J end lost 2 bases, and 7 bases lay between the germline ends. The germline V gene encodes CDR1 SGHVS and CDR2 FQNEAQ. The CDR3 is 12 amino acids. The CDR3 DNA sequence: TGTGCCAGCAGCCTTCCCCCCTACGAGCAGTACTTC. Translating it yields CASSLPPYEQYF.

The rearrangement uses TRBV30 and TRBJ2-3; 10 positions match TRBD2. J was trimmed by 1 base and V by 5 bases; bases with no gene match: 0. The CDR3 runs 13 residues. Germline lookup yields CDR1 GTSNPN and CDR2 SVGIG (reference sequence). The CDR3 loop is CAWGLAGTDTQYF. The CDR3 DNA sequence: TGTGCCTGGGGACTAGCGGGCACAGATACGCAGTATTTT.

This chain connects TRBV30 to TRBJ1-1, with D possibly being TRBD1 (5 bases). Trimming cost V 4 bases and J 3 bases, with 6 bases left between them. The CDR3 runs to 11 residues. Germline values: CDR1 GTSNPN, CDR2 SVGIG (reference sequence). CDR3 DNA: TGTGCCTGGACCAGGGACACTGAAGCTTTCTTT. Translation: CAWTRDTEAFF.

The J gene is TRBJ1-2, the V gene TRBV25-1; D remains unclear. This CDR3 has 13 residues. CDR1 is MGHDK and CDR2 is SYGVNS in the germline V gene. V lost 2 bases, J lost 4 bases, and 8 bases lay in between. CDR3 bases: TGTGCCAGCAGTGAAACTGGGCCCTATGGCTACACCTTC. Residues: CASSETGPYGYTF.

The chain has TRBV7-9 and TRBJ2-3, with 7 bases identical to TRBD1. V shed 1 base and J 1 base; nucleotides not matched to a gene: 5. Germline V gene lookup returns CDR1 SEHNR and CDR2 FQNEAQ (reference sequence). The CDR3 is 16 amino acids. The CDR3 region has the DNA TGTGCCAGCAGCTTAGGACAGGGAGAGGGCACAGATACGCAGTATTTT. As protein: CASSLGQGEGTDTQYF.